One and the same sample provided the 19 T cell receptor beta chains below, sequenced in a study of blood T cells in healthy people across ages. A J-beta primer mix and a sample-barcoded 5' primer were used in a second PCR of about 7 to 12 cycles. Each CDR3 protein is one row after TCRdb ran MiXCR on the 5' RACE reads. The data contain around 870,000 distinct CDR3 sequences, 29% of them singletons. Sequencing used blood. The receptors here all came from a woman over 75 in good health.

V is TRBV9 and J is TRBJ1-6; tentative D call: TRBD1 (5 bases). Trimming left V 0 bases short and J 7 bases short, with 11 bases between. The germline V gene has CDR1 SGDLS and CDR2 YYNGEE. This CDR3 spans 15 amino acids. The CDR3 bases are TGTGCCAGCAGCGTAGGGCAGGGTTCAAATTCACCCCTCCACTTT. This sequence encodes CASSVGQGSNSPLHF.

This clonotype was detected only a few times. Possible read error: a much larger clone is one base away. V gene TRBV7-9 combines with J gene TRBJ2-1; TRBD2 agrees at 8 bases. V lost 4 bases to trimming and J lost 6 bases; unmatched junction nucleotides: 11. The CDR3 runs to 16 residues. Germline-derived CDR1 and CDR2 are SEHNR and FQNEAQ (reference sequence). CDR3 loop: CASSSLSRGVCNEQFF. The CDR3 DNA follows: TGTGCCAGCAGCTCTCTTTCGCGGGGGGTGTGCAATGAGCAGTTCTTC.

The table lists this clonotype with a few counts. This chain uses TRBV20-1 with TRBJ2-2, with 7 bases that match TRBD1. This CDR3 comprises 14 residues. Trimming at V came to 5 bases and at J to 3 bases, leaving 6 bases not matched to a gene. Germline lookup yields CDR1 DFQATT and CDR2 SNEGSKA (reference sequence). CDR3 nucleotide sequence: TGCAGTGCTCCAAACAGGGGCGACACCGGGGAGCTGTTTTTT. Amino acid sequence: CSAPNRGDTGELFF.

To note about this clonotype: Relative to the germline gene, one junction end is altered; a read error may explain this. The chain carries TRBV6-2 or TRBV6-3 and TRBJ1-1, with D possibly TRBD1 on 6 matching bases. CDR1 MNHEY and CDR2 SVGEGT come from the germline V gene. The length of the CDR3 is 14 residues. CDR3 DNA: TGTGCCAGCACCATAACAGGGTTGAACACTGGAGCTTTCTTT. This translates into CASTITGLNTGAFF.

This clonotype showed up just a few times. The chain couples TRBV7-9 to TRBJ2-2; 9 positions match TRBD1. Per the germline V gene, CDR1 is SEHNR and CDR2 is FQNEAQ (reference sequence). CDR3 length: 15 residues. The trim removed 3 bases at V and 3 bases at J, leaving 2 bases unmatched. CDR3 in DNA: TGTGCCAGCAGCTTCCGGACAGGGGACACCGGGGAGCTGTTTTTT. The encoded protein is CASSFRTGDTGELFF.

The J gene is TRBJ2-5, the V gene TRBV11-2; TRBD1 aligns across 8 bases. Matching the DNA end better, TRBJ2-1 makes the J call doubtful. Per germline, CDR1 SGHAT and CDR2 FQNNGV. The CDR3 is made up of 15 amino acids. The CDR3 DNA follows: TGTGCCAGCAGCTGGACGACAGGGGCCCAAGAGACCCAGTTCTTC. Translating it yields CASSWTTGAQETQFF.

This clonotype was observed many times. The chain recombines TRBV20-1 with TRBJ1-2, with 7 bases that match TRBD1. Trimming cost V 3 bases and J 4 bases; bases outside gene matches: 11. Germline-derived CDR1 and CDR2 are DFQATT and SNEGSKA (reference sequence). The CDR3 is 15 amino acids. CDR3 protein: CSASQRTGRTYGYTF. The CDR3 DNA is TGCAGTGCTAGCCAAAGGACAGGAAGAACCTATGGCTACACCTTC.

The V call is TRBV6-2 or TRBV6-3, the J call TRBJ2-5; D not resolved. With 2 bases removed from V and 12 bases from J, the gap between germline ends came to 13 bases. Germline CDR1 is MNHEY and CDR2 is SVGEGT. This CDR3 comprises 12 residues. Here the CDR3 DNA reads TGTGCCAGCAGTTACGGGCCCCTCCGGGAGTACTTC. Translation gives CASSYGPLREYF.

This clonotype was counted at least ten times. J is TRBJ2-1 and V is TRBV12-3 or TRBV12-4; 7 bases are shared with TRBD2. V shed 7 bases, J shed 3 bases, and the junction held 9 bases outside the gene matches. The CDR3 extends over 15 amino acids. The CDR3 here is CASKGGRGVYNEQFF. The CDR3 DNA reads as TGTGCCAGCAAAGGCGGGAGAGGGGTCTACAATGAGCAGTTCTTC.

About this clonotype itself: A single base separates this from a much larger clone, so it may be a read error. This chain joins TRBV5-1 and TRBJ2-7; D may be TRBD1 or TRBD2 (5 bases each). The CDR3 has 15 amino acids. Per the germline V gene, CDR1 is SGHRS and CDR2 is YFSETQ. Trimming cost V 3 bases and J 10 bases, with 23 bases left between them. CDR3 in DNA: TGCGCCAGCAGCTCCATGGGACGATTTCAAGAGGCCCAGTACTTC. As protein: CASSSMGRFQEAQYF.

There are many counts of this clonotype. The chain links TRBV6-5 to TRBJ2-7; 11 nucleotides align to TRBD2. Germline lookup yields CDR1 MNHEY and CDR2 SVGAGI. The length of the CDR3 is 14 residues. J gave up 6 bases and V 6 bases, and 7 bases lay outside the gene matches. The CDR3 reads CASRTTSGGTEQYF. CDR3 DNA: TGTGCCAGCAGAACCACTAGCGGGGGAACCGAGCAGTACTTC.

To note about this clonotype: Given a much more abundant clone one base away, this may be a read error. V usage is TRBV6-2 or TRBV6-3 and J usage is TRBJ2-3; 13 bases fit TRBD2. CDR1 is MNHEY, CDR2 SVGEGT, per germline. The CDR3 length is 15 residues. The CDR3 reads CASRTSGGRTDTRYF. CDR3 bases: TGTGCCAGCAGGACTAGCGGGGGGAGGACAGATACGCGGTATTTT.

There are a few counts of this clonotype. The genes are TRBV3-1 and TRBJ1-1; possible D gene TRBD1, 6 bases. The germline CDR1 and CDR2 sequences are LGHDT and YNNKEL (reference sequence). The V end was cut by 5 bases, the J end by 6 bases, with 16 bases between. The CDR3 has 14 amino acids. CDR3 nucleotide sequence: TGTGCCAGCAGCTGGGCGATACAGGGCGCTGAAGCTTTCTTT. This codes for CASSWAIQGAEAFF.

This clonotype has a count of ten or more. The chain employs TRBV6-4 and TRBJ1-2; D may be TRBD1 (6 bases). Per the germline V gene, CDR1 is MRHNA and CDR2 is SNTAGT. The CDR3 sequence is 15 residues long. With 6 bases removed from V and 0 bases from J, the gap between germline ends came to 14 bases. The chain's CDR3 is CASSNSGQSNYGYTF. CDR3 in DNA: TGTGCCAGCAGCAACTCTGGACAGTCTAACTATGGCTACACCTTC.

V and J are TRBV7-2 and TRBJ1-1; a possible D gene is TRBD1 (5 bases). V lost 5 bases and J lost 6, with 16 bases in between. There are 14 residues in the CDR3. Germline assignment: CDR1 SGHTA and CDR2 FQGNSA. The CDR3 reads CASSLRDGRAEAFF. CDR3 DNA sequence: TGTGCCAGCAGCCTGAGGGACGGTCGGGCTGAAGCTTTCTTT.

With regard to this clonotype: A much larger clone is a single base away; this may be a read error. The chain combines TRBV14 with TRBJ2-1; D could derive from TRBD1 or TRBD2 (5 bases each). This CDR3 has 12 residues. Looked up from germline, CDR1 is SGHDN and CDR2 is FVKESK. Trimming left V 5 bases short and J 13 bases short, with 15 bases between. CDR3 amino acids: CASSSGRSTQFF. For the CDR3, the DNA is TGTGCCAGCAGCTCGGGACGGAGCACCCAGTTCTTC.

This clonotype was found many times. The V and J genes are TRBV20-1 and TRBJ2-4; D ambiguous. The V end was cut by 3 bases, the J end by 9 bases, with 9 bases between. The germline gives CDR1 DFQATT, CDR2 SNEGSKA (reference sequence). This CDR3 contains 11 residues. In DNA form, the CDR3 reads TGCAGTGCTAGTGAGAGTTCCATTCAGTACTTC. Its protein is CSASESSIQYF.

Note on this clonotype: A much larger clonotype is one base distant, so this may be a read error. This chain joins TRBV20-1 and TRBJ2-7; possible D gene TRBD1, 6 bases. CDR1 is DFQATT and CDR2 is SNEGSKA in the germline V gene (reference sequence). Between the trimmed V and J ends, which lost 4 bases and 3 bases, there was a span of 13 bases. The CDR3 is made up of 13 amino acids. The CDR3 nucleotides are TGCAGTGCTACCCACTTCAGGGGCTACGAGCAGTACTTC. Translation gives CSATHFRGYEQYF.

This clonotype was picked up a small number of times. A read error is possible here, since a much larger clone lies one base away. The chain couples TRBV29-1 to TRBJ2-7; 8 bases align to TRBD1. Germline CDR1 SQVTM, CDR2 ANQGSEA. The CDR3 length is 12 residues. The CDR3 nucleotides read TGCGGCGTCGACAGGGGTATTAACGAGCAGTACTTC. Translating gives CGVDRGINEQYF.